This T cell receptor (beta chain) originates from a study of blood T cell repertoires in COVID-19 (dated by TCRdb to 2019 to 2021). General notes on the study: Collaborator samples came from the United States, Italy and Spain and covered acute and convalescent phases of COVID-19. The dataset comprised deeply sampled blood TCRbeta repertoires from subjects exposed to, actively infected with, or recovered from COVID-19. The sample metadata nearly always contained a de-identified subject ID, COVID-19 status, age in years and sex. The samples were drawn from the first 160 participants of the ongoing ImmuneRACE study and from 1,254 subjects provided by 6 global collaborators. The material from the prospective study consisted of cDNA or gDNA derived from T cells, B-cell-depleted T cells, or PBMCs. The repertoires were released in a freely available public database meant as a resource for research on the immune response to SARS-CoV-2. Where available, HLA class I and class II types were taken from metadata supplied by the sample provider and were not determined by assay-based typing.

The paper's findings and limits, for the study overall: Clinical and demographic metadata were provided uncurated, with the amount varying by source and participant.

Samples from volunteer blood donors who had recovered from COVID-19 were contributed by a second Seattle source. The collaborating institutions used their own protocols to collect whole blood in K2EDTA tubes. For TCRbeta analysis, collaborators shipped samples in one of three forms: frozen whole blood, isolated PBMCs, or DNA extracted from either of those sample types. Points on this clone: What antigen it recognizes has not been identified. The sample holds no much larger clone one base away, and base qualities are not on file.

The germline V and J ends show losses of 3 bases and 3 bases respectively, and no gene match explains 8 bases of the junction. Measured from the cysteine to the phenylalanine, the CDR3 is 16 residues long. CDR3 DNA only is kept here, 48 bases in frame from base 1. CDR1 and CDR2 were assigned from the germline V gene (reference sequence) as LNHDA and SQIVND. TCRbeta CDR3 regions were amplified from genomic DNA by means of the immunoSEQ Assay, a bias-controlled multiplex PCR. As for how the authors treated the data: The number of nucleated cells in each sample was estimated by amplification of reference gene primers within the assay. Sequence reads were collapsed and filtered to measure the absolute abundance of every unique TCRbeta CDR3 rearrangement. Productive Simpson clonality was computed per sample as the square root of Simpson's diversity index over productive rearrangements. Here the immuneACCESS table is served through TCRdb, limited to in-frame sequences with V and J called. Missing clones are a known gap in these copies; in checked studies unresolved V genes cover under half, and the rest lacks a known reason. The V and J calls and clone size come from that table; D and trimming were worked out from the DNA. The sample includes around 270,000 clones, with around nine tenths observed a single time. The leading ten clones occupy approximately 9.8% of the sample.

Input material: peripheral blood. The chain was built from TRBV19 and TRBJ2-1; 7 junctional bases match TRBD2. The sequence came from a man between 35 and 55 years old who had recovered from COVID-19. DNA sequence: TGTGCCAGTAGTATCCCAAGGGGAGGGTACTACAATGAGCAGTTCTTC. Its coded protein is CASSIPRGGYYNEQFF.